The 28 T cell receptor beta chains below come from one sample, sequenced in a study of Ad26.COV2.S vaccination and SARS-CoV-2 variants. Sequenced by immunoSEQ multiplex PCR; TCRdb stores in-frame clones only, minus some. Here the sample spans 380,000 or so clones, about 89% being singletons. As for treatment: 15 to 20 received Ad26.COV2.S at low or high dose, single or two shots; about 5 received placebo; per-sample allocation not given. The samples date from day 63 after the first vaccine or placebo injection. The sample in question was peripheral blood, obtained in a trial of Ad26.COV2.S vaccine versus placebo. The receptors here all came from a person between 18 and 59 years old who received the Ad26.COV2.S COVID-19 vaccine or a placebo.

This clone was observed once. V gene TRBV3-1 (or the pseudogene TRBV3-2) combines with J gene TRBJ2-1; D unresolved. Trimming removed 1 base from V and 10 bases from J, with 8 bases in between. This CDR3 is built from 12 residues. The germline V gene has CDR1 LGHDT and CDR2 YNNKEL (reference sequence). CDR3 in amino acids: CASSQVRAEQFF. CDR3 nucleotides: TGTGCCAGCAGCCAAGTTCGAGCCGAGCAGTTCTTC.

This chain uses TRBV7-2 with TRBJ2-3; no clear D. V lost 3 bases, J lost 1 base, and 5 bases lay in between. The length of the CDR3 is 13 residues. Germline lookup yields CDR1 SGHTA and CDR2 FQGNSA. CDR3 sequence reads: CASSFPGTDTQYF. The CDR3 bases are TGTGCCAGCAGCTTCCCGGGCACAGATACGCAGTATTTT.

V and J are TRBV28 and TRBJ1-2, with D tentatively TRBD1 (5 bases). The V gene lost 5 bases and the J gene lost 1 base, with 11 bases spanning the gap. CDR3 length equals 14 residues. Per the germline V gene, CDR1 is MDHEN and CDR2 is SYDVKM. This chain's CDR3 is CASSTGTGNYGYTF. The CDR3, as DNA: TGTGCCAGCAGTACCGGGACGGGTAACTATGGCTACACCTTC.

The chain employs TRBV18 and TRBJ2-2, with TRBD1 as a possible D gene (6 bases). With 3 bases removed from V and 1 base from J, the gap between germline ends came to 9 bases. Germline V CDR1 and CDR2: KGHSH, LQKENI. The CDR3 is 15 amino acids. The CDR3 region has the DNA TGTGCCAGCTCACCCGACAGGAAGAACACCGGGGAGCTGTTTTTT. Its protein is CASSPDRKNTGELFF. Using reference TRBV18 and TRBJ2-2 for the parts outside the CDR3, the full variable domain is NAGVMQNPRHLVRRRGQEARLRCSPMKGHSHVYWYRQLPEEGLKFMVYLQKENIIDESGMPKERFSAEFPKEGPSILRIQQVVRGDSAAYFCASSPDRKNTGELFFGEGSRLTVL.

Comment on this clone: This sample includes further DNA sequences coding for the same CDR3. This sequence joins TRBV6-5 and TRBJ1-1, with D unclear. This CDR3 is 13 amino acids long. Germline V gene data show CDR1 as MNHEY and CDR2 as SVGAGI. Trimming took 2 bases from V and 1 from J, leaving 5 bases between them. CDR3 coding DNA: TGTGCCAGCAGTTACCGGGGGAACACTGAAGCTTTCTTT. Its translation is CASSYRGNTEAFF.

This rearrangement joins TRBV4-1 to TRBJ2-7, with D unclear. Trimming took off 1 base at V and 6 bases at J, with 25 bases between the two ends. The length of the CDR3 is 18 residues. Germline assignment: CDR1 MGHRA and CDR2 YSYEKL. The CDR3 protein is CASSQVILGSGRRREQYF. The CDR3 DNA reads TGCGCCAGCAGCCAAGTGATTCTGGGGTCTGGTAGGAGACGCGAGCAGTACTTC.

This clone was seen more than once but under ten times. This chain uses TRBV7-9 with TRBJ2-7; possibly TRBD1 or TRBD2 for D (6 bases each). V was cut by 7 bases and J by 1 base, with 14 bases left in between. This CDR3 comprises 14 residues. CDR1 and CDR2 (germline): SEHNR, FQNEAQ (reference sequence). DNA of the CDR3: TGTGCCAGCATCCCTGAGGGGGGATCCTACGAGCAGTACTTC. Its translation: CASIPEGGSYEQYF.

The rearrangement uses TRBV19 and TRBJ2-1; D gene unclear. Germline V gene data show CDR1 as LNHDA and CDR2 as SQIVND (reference sequence). There are 13 residues in the CDR3. V was pared by 5 bases and J by 7 bases, with 12 bases between. The CDR3 nucleotides read TGTGCCAGTAGTTGGAATGACCTGAATGAGCAGTTCTTC. This translates into CASSWNDLNEQFF.

The genes are TRBV4-2 and TRBJ2-5; 7 bases map to TRBD1. Germline CDR1 is LGHNA and CDR2 is YNFKEQ. Trimming cost V 5 bases and J 0 bases; bases outside gene matches: 3. The CDR3 loop spans 14 amino acids. CDR3 sequence reads: CASSMGQNQETQYF. The CDR3 region has the DNA TGTGCCAGCAGCATGGGACAGAACCAAGAGACCCAGTACTTC.

The chain has TRBV11-2 and TRBJ2-5; D ambiguous. The CDR3 is made up of 15 amino acids. CDR1 and CDR2 from the germline V gene are SGHAT and FQNNGV. V was pared by 4 bases and J by 2 bases, with 14 bases between. The CDR3 sequence is CASSSFSRAQETQYF. The CDR3 nucleotides read TGTGCCAGCAGCTCCTTTTCCAGAGCTCAAGAGACCCAGTACTTC.

The J gene is TRBJ2-7, the V gene TRBV29-1; 7 nucleotides match TRBD1. This CDR3 spans 12 amino acids. Unmatched junction bases numbered 6, after V lost 3 bases and J lost 7 bases. The V gene's germline CDR1 is SQVTM and CDR2 ANQGSEA. The CDR3 region is CSVETGPREQYF. The CDR3 bases are TGCAGCGTTGAGACAGGGCCGAGGGAGCAGTACTTC.

The rearrangement joins TRBV5-4 to TRBJ1-2, with D tentatively TRBD1 (5 bases). The CDR3 totals 14 residues. Trimming stripped 3 bases from V and 6 bases from J, with 15 bases between. Germline V gene data show CDR1 as SGHNT and CDR2 as YYREEE (reference sequence). In DNA form, the CDR3 reads TGTGCCAGCAGCTCGACCAGGGCCGGGGATGGCTACACCTTC. It translates to CASSSTRAGDGYTF.

The rearrangement joins TRBV6-5 to TRBJ2-3; D may be TRBD2 (6 bases). Germline loops: CDR1 MNHEY, CDR2 SVGAGI. CDR3 length: 15 amino acids. Between the trimmed V and J ends, which lost 7 bases and 3 bases, there was a span of 17 bases. The CDR3 sequence: CASTRRDLTTDTQYF. The CDR3 DNA reads as TGTGCCAGCACGAGGCGGGACCTCACAACAGATACGCAGTATTTT.

The rearrangement links TRBV20-1 to TRBJ2-3, with 9 bases that match TRBD2. The CDR3 runs 15 residues. Germline loops: CDR1 DFQATT, CDR2 SNEGSKA (reference sequence). V was clipped by 6 bases and J by 2 bases; unmatched bases: 9. The CDR3 spells CSASGLAGPTDTQYF. CDR3 nucleotides: TGCAGTGCGAGTGGTCTAGCGGGACCCACAGATACGCAGTATTTT.

For the CDR3, the DNA is TGTGCCAGCAGCTACGTGGGTTCCGGGGAGCTGTTTTTT. This sequence encodes CASSYVGSGELFF. This chain links TRBV3-1 (or the pseudogene TRBV3-2) with TRBJ2-2, with unresolved D. In germline, CDR1 is LGHDT, CDR2 YNNKEL (reference sequence). The CDR3 has 13 residues. Trimming took 5 bases from V and 6 from J, leaving 10 bases between them.

In its sample, this clone was seen a few times. The chain uses TRBV2 and TRBJ2-1; 8 bases line up with TRBD1. This CDR3 has 15 residues. V shed 4 bases, J shed 5 bases, and the junction held 7 bases outside the gene matches. CDR1 and CDR2 from the germline V gene are SNHLY and FYNNEI. The CDR3 here is CASSADRAGDNEQFF. CDR3 sequence (DNA): TGTGCCAGCAGTGCGGACAGGGCTGGGGACAATGAGCAGTTCTTC.

The chain combines TRBV28 with TRBJ1-6; 10 bases are a match to TRBD1. The V gene's germline CDR1 is MDHEN and CDR2 SYDVKM. The V gene end was trimmed by 5 bases and the J gene end by 9 bases; junction bases not matched to a gene: 7. The CDR3 is 15 amino acids. The CDR3 DNA is TGTGCCAGCAGTCCCCGGACAGGGGGAAGTTCACCCCTCCACTTT. This translates into CASSPRTGGSSPLHF.

The chain has TRBV2 and TRBJ2-1, with D perhaps matching TRBD2 (5 bases). Trimming removed 1 base at V and 3 bases at J, with 7 bases between. The germline V gene encodes CDR1 SNHLY and CDR2 FYNNEI. The CDR3 covers 14 residues. The CDR3 coding sequence is TGTGCCAGCAGTGAAGAACGGGGCTACAATGAGCAGTTCTTC. Translated, it gives CASSEERGYNEQFF.

The chain combines TRBV5-6 with TRBJ1-2; 7 bases are shared with TRBD1. The CDR3 contains 14 residues. V lost 2 bases, J lost 4 bases, and 5 bases stayed unmatched. CDR1 is SGHDT, CDR2 YYEEEE, per germline. The DNA for the CDR3 is TGTGCCAGCAGCTTAGGGGACAGCTCCTATGGCTACACCTTC. This translates into CASSLGDSSYGYTF.

This chain uses TRBV9 with TRBJ2-5, with a tentative D call TRBD1 (5 bases). The germline V gene has CDR1 SGDLS and CDR2 YYNGEE. V shed 3 bases and J shed 9 bases, with 18 bases lying between them. This CDR3 has 14 amino acids. The CDR3 bases are TGTGCCAGCAGCGCTAACCCCTCGGACAATTCCCAGTACTTC. The encoded protein is CASSANPSDNSQYF.

This chain uses TRBV19 with TRBJ1-2, with TRBD1 matching 9 bases. V was clipped by 4 bases and J by 8 bases; unmatched bases: 5. CDR1 and CDR2 (germline): LNHDA, SQIVND (reference sequence). The length of the CDR3 is 13 residues. The CDR3 loop is CASSTGQGRGYTF. The CDR3 bases are TGTGCCAGTAGTACAGGACAGGGGCGCGGCTACACCTTC.

This sequence joins TRBV18 and TRBJ1-2; 10 nucleotides agree with TRBD1. Germline assignment: CDR1 KGHSH and CDR2 LQKENI. The CDR3 is made up of 16 amino acids. V shed 3 bases and J 6 bases; nucleotides not matched to a gene: 10. The CDR3 reads CASSPLKGTGVDGYTF. CDR3 bases: TGTGCCAGCTCACCCCTGAAGGGGACAGGGGTAGATGGCTACACCTTC.

The rearrangement uses TRBV5-1 and TRBJ2-2; D remains unclear. CDR1 and CDR2 from the germline V gene are SGHRS and YFSETQ. The CDR3 consists of 14 residues. V was shortened by 4 bases and J by 2 bases, with 9 bases between the two germline ends. The chain's CDR3 is CASSVGDNTGELFF. The CDR3 coding sequence is TGCGCCAGCAGCGTAGGAGATAACACCGGGGAGCTGTTTTTT.

This chain connects TRBV27 to TRBJ1-6; D is ambiguous. V was shortened by 2 bases and J by 2 bases, with 7 bases between the two germline ends. This CDR3 has 15 amino acids. Germline lookup yields CDR1 MNHEY and CDR2 SMNVEV (reference sequence). CDR3 sequence (DNA): TGTGCCAGCAGTTTAGTAGTCACCTATAATTCACCCCTCCACTTT. Its protein is CASSLVVTYNSPLHF.

The chain carries TRBV11-2 and TRBJ1-1; no definite D call. The germline gives CDR1 SGHAT, CDR2 FQNNGV. This CDR3 comprises 14 residues. With 1 base removed from V and 1 base from J, the gap between germline ends came to 7 bases. CDR3 amino acids: CASSLVTANTEAFF. As DNA, the CDR3 is TGTGCCAGCAGCTTAGTAACAGCGAACACTGAAGCTTTCTTT.

The gene calls are TRBV5-6 and TRBJ2-2; tentatively, D is TRBD2 (6 bases). Trimming pared 2 bases from V and 3 bases from J, leaving 14 bases between. This CDR3 has 16 residues. The germline gives CDR1 SGHDT, CDR2 YYEEEE. CDR3 in amino acids: CASSFSPGEYTGELFF. Here the CDR3 DNA reads TGTGCCAGCAGCTTTTCCCCGGGAGAATACACCGGGGAGCTGTTTTTT. The variable domain in full, with the rest retrieved from reference TRBV5-6 and TRBJ2-2, is DAGVTQSPTHLIKTRGQQVTLRCSPKSGHDTVSWYQQALGQGPQFIFQYYEEEERQRGNFPDRFSGHQFPNYSSELNVNALLLGDSALYLCASSFSPGEYTGELFFGEGSRLTVL.

The chain joins TRBV5-1 to TRBJ2-6; D unclear. CDR1 and CDR2 (germline): SGHRS, YFSETQ. The V gene lost 4 bases and the J gene lost 0 bases, with 8 bases spanning the gap. This CDR3 region has 15 residues. Written as DNA, the CDR3 is TGCGCCAGCAGCGTTACAGTCTCTGGGGCCAACGTCCTGACTTTC. Translating gives CASSVTVSGANVLTF.

The chain has TRBV7-2 and TRBJ1-1; unclear D gene. The V gene's germline CDR1 is SGHTA and CDR2 FQGNSA. Trimming pared 1 base from V and 1 base from J, leaving 4 bases between. The CDR3 is 13 residues long. CDR3 region: CASSLVQNTEAFF. The CDR3 DNA is TGTGCCAGCAGCTTAGTACAGAACACTGAAGCTTTCTTT.